Presented here are 18 T cell receptor beta chains from one specimen sequenced in a study of blood T cell repertoires in COVID-19. Profiled with immunoSEQ multiplex PCR; TCRdb holds only in-frame clones, not every one. The sample records roughly 200,000 clones, 70% to 90% being singletons. The sample was peripheral blood. Receptors originate from a woman aged 18-30 years who had recovered from COVID-19.

The V and J genes are TRBV6-5 and TRBJ2-1; 7 positions match TRBD1. The CDR3 length is 14 residues. Germline V gives CDR1 MNHEY, CDR2 SVGAGI. The V and J ends lost 7 bases and 7 bases, in that order; junction bases with no gene match: 10. CDR3 DNA: TGTGCCAGCACTACCCGACAGGGTGTTAATGAGCAGTTCTTC. Amino acids: CASTTRQGVNEQFF.

The rearrangement joins TRBV7-2 to TRBJ2-3, with TRBD1 matching 9 bases. Germline-derived CDR1 and CDR2 are SGHTA and FQGNSA. This CDR3 spans 15 amino acids. V was pared by 4 bases and J by 2 bases, with 4 bases of the junction left unmatched. The DNA for the CDR3 is TGTGCCAGCAGCTCCGGGACAGGGTACACAGATACGCAGTATTTT. This translates into CASSSGTGYTDTQYF.

CDR3 sequence (DNA): TGTGCCTGGAGTGTACAGGTCAGGACTATTCAGTTCTTC. Amino acids: CAWSVQVRTIQFF. This rearrangement joins TRBV30 to TRBJ2-1; D is perhaps TRBD2 (6 bases). There are 13 residues in the CDR3. CDR1 and CDR2 (germline): GTSNPN, SVGIG (reference sequence). The germline V and J ends were trimmed by 0 bases and 13 bases, with 16 bases remaining between them.

V usage is TRBV2 and J usage is TRBJ1-2; TRBD1 aligns across 7 bases. Trimming at V came to 2 bases and at J to 4 bases, leaving 4 bases not matched to a gene. CDR3 length: 14 residues. CDR1 SNHLY and CDR2 FYNNEI come from the germline V gene. In DNA form, the CDR3 reads TGTGCCAGCAGTGAAACCCGACAGGGCTATGGCTACACCTTC. Protein product: CASSETRQGYGYTF.

This chain joins TRBV7-6 and TRBJ2-2; TRBD2 agrees at 12 bases. V shed 5 bases and J 8 bases; nucleotides not matched to a gene: 6. CDR1 is SGHVS and CDR2 is FNYEAQ in the germline V gene. The length of the CDR3 is 15 residues. The CDR3 spells CASSKGLAGSGELFF. CDR3 bases: TGTGCCAGCAGCAAGGGACTAGCGGGTTCGGGGGAGCTGTTTTTT. Full variable domain (missing parts from reference TRBV7-6 and TRBJ2-2): GAGVSQSPRYKVTKRGQDVALRCDPISGHVSLYWYRQALGQGPEFLTYFNYEAQQDKSGLPNDRFSAERPEGSISTLTIQRTEQRDSAMYRCASSKGLAGSGELFFGEGSRLTVL.

The CDR3 bases are TGTGCCAGTAAAGGGGTTGAGCGGACAGGGAGCAGGTCCGAGCAGTACTTC. Its translation is CASKGVERTGSRSEQYF. The gene calls are TRBV19 and TRBJ2-7, with 8 bases that match TRBD1. V was clipped by 7 bases and J by 6 bases; unmatched bases: 20. The CDR3 is 17 residues long. Germline CDR1 reads LNHDA; CDR2 reads SQIVND (reference sequence).

V is TRBV5-1 and J is TRBJ2-2; 9 nucleotides align to TRBD1. Germline CDR1 SGHRS, CDR2 YFSETQ. V dropped 0 bases and J dropped 3; count of bases not matched to a gene: 0. The CDR3 covers 15 residues. CDR3 protein: CASSLGQGDTGELFF. DNA of the CDR3: TGCGCCAGCAGCTTGGGACAGGGGGACACCGGGGAGCTGTTTTTT. Using reference TRBV5-1 and TRBJ2-2 for the parts outside the CDR3, the full variable domain is KAGVTQTPRYLIKTRGQQVTLSCSPISGHRSVSWYQQTPGQGLQFLFEYFSETQRNKGNFPGRFSGRQFSNSRSEMNVSTLELGDSALYLCASSLGQGDTGELFFGEGSRLTVL.

This sequence joins TRBV18 and TRBJ2-7; perhaps TRBD2 as D (5 bases). Deletions cut 3 bases from V and 5 bases from J, with 14 bases between. The CDR3 contains 14 residues. Per the germline V gene, CDR1 is KGHSH and CDR2 is LQKENI. The DNA for the CDR3 is TGTGCCAGCTCACCTGCCCTGCGGAGGAACGAGCAGTACTTC. Amino acid sequence: CASSPALRRNEQYF.

This clone has just a few counts. The V and J genes are TRBV5-1 and TRBJ2-2; 8 bases are a match to TRBD2. The CDR3 covers 15 residues. Per the germline V gene, CDR1 is SGHRS and CDR2 is YFSETQ. V was pared by 4 bases and J by 4 bases, with 6 bases of the junction left unmatched. The CDR3 region has the DNA TGCGCCAGCAGCGGGACTAGTTTAGCCACCGGGGAGCTGTTTTTT. Amino acids: CASSGTSLATGELFF.

This sequence joins TRBV12-2 and TRBJ2-5; the table's TRBD2 call for D was not verified on the DNA. TRBV12-2 is marked as a pseudogene. The length of the CDR3 is 17 residues. DNA of the CDR3: TGTGCAAGTCGCTTAGCCCACCTTCTAGCGGGAGAAGAGACCCAGTACTTC. Residues: CASRLAHLLAGEETQYF.

This clone was seen a few times. The chain joins TRBV18 to TRBJ2-7, with 8 bases matching TRBD1. The length of the CDR3 is 15 residues. Germline assignment: CDR1 KGHSH and CDR2 LQKENI. Germline trimming cut 0 bases from V and 6 bases from J; bases unmatched to any gene: 7. The CDR3 region has the DNA TGTGCCAGCTCACCACCGACAGGGGAAGGGGGCGAGCAGTACTTC. Its protein product is CASSPPTGEGGEQYF.

The chain is built from TRBV30 and TRBJ2-1; no firm D call. The CDR3 contains 15 residues. V was shortened by 0 bases and J by 0 bases, with 9 bases between the two germline ends. The V gene's germline CDR1 is GTSNPN and CDR2 SVGIG (reference sequence). The CDR3 here is CAWSVLSFSYNEQFF. DNA for the CDR3: TGTGCCTGGAGTGTACTAAGCTTCTCCTACAATGAGCAGTTCTTC.

This clone was counted once. The rearrangement joins TRBV7-3 to TRBJ2-1; weak D call: TRBD1 (6 bases). Trimming stripped 6 bases from V and 10 bases from J, with 25 bases between. The length of the CDR3 is 16 residues. CDR1 SGHTA and CDR2 FQGTGA come from the germline V gene. In nucleotides, the CDR3 is TGTGCCAGCAGTCCTACCCGGGACACGCCTACGAAGGAGCAGTTCTTC. It is translated as CASSPTRDTPTKEQFF. The whole variable domain, filled in from reference TRBV7-3 and TRBJ2-1, reads GAGVSQTPSNKVTEKGKYVELRCDPISGHTALYWYRQSLGQGPEFLIYFQGTGAADDSGLPNDRFFAVRPEGSVSTLKIQRTERGDSAVYLCASSPTRDTPTKEQFFGPGTRLTVL.

This clone showed up just once. This chain connects TRBV10-1 to TRBJ2-5; a possible D gene is TRBD1 (5 bases). The CDR3 length is 15 residues. V lost 4 bases and J 2 bases, leaving 14 bases between the germline ends. In germline, CDR1 is WNHNN, CDR2 SYGVQD (reference sequence). The CDR3: CASSVQGSGQETQYF. The CDR3 DNA reads TGCGCCAGCAGTGTTCAGGGCTCCGGGCAAGAGACCCAGTACTTC.

J is TRBJ1-1 and V is TRBV29-1; no reliable D call. Trimming cost V 3 bases and J 1 base, with 15 bases left between them. Germline CDR1 and CDR2: SQVTM and ANQGSEA. This CDR3 contains 15 residues. CDR3 coding DNA: TGCAGCGTTGACTTCGGCGGAGCAACGAACACTGAAGCTTTCTTT. Its protein is CSVDFGGATNTEAFF.

This clone occurred once. The V gene is TRBV9, the J gene TRBJ2-7; 10 bases are shared with TRBD2. The germline V gene has CDR1 SGDLS and CDR2 YYNGEE. This CDR3 is built from 16 residues. V lost 1 base, J lost 3 bases, and 7 bases stayed unmatched. In DNA form, the CDR3 reads TGTGCCAGCAGCGTACGCATCGCTAGCGGGAGCTACGAGCAGTACTTC. Translating gives CASSVRIASGSYEQYF. The full variable domain, its missing parts supplied by reference TRBV9 and TRBJ2-7, is DSGVTQTPKHLITATGQRVTLRCSPRSGDLSVYWYQQSLDQGLQFLIQYYNGEERAKGNILERFSAQQFPDLHSELNLSSLELGDSALYFCASSVRIASGSYEQYFGPGTRLTVT.

Written as DNA, the CDR3 is TGTGCCAGCAGCTTAGCTCCAGCGGGAGCCTCCGGGGAGCTGTTTTTT. It is translated as CASSLAPAGASGELFF. V gene TRBV7-9 combines with J gene TRBJ2-2, with 8 bases identical to TRBD2. In germline, CDR1 is SEHNR, CDR2 FQNEAQ (reference sequence). The CDR3 is 16 amino acids. J gave up 6 bases and V 0 bases, and 6 bases lay outside the gene matches.

This clone was detected only once. The chain couples TRBV24-1 to TRBJ1-3, with D possibly matching TRBD1 (5 bases). The CDR3 has 16 residues. Germline V gene data show CDR1 as KGHDR and CDR2 as SFDVKD. V was clipped by 3 bases and J by 0 bases, with 11 bases between them. The DNA for the CDR3 is TGTGCCACCAGTGATCCGTGGGGCAGCTCTGGAAACACCATATATTTT. Encoded protein: CATSDPWGSSGNTIYF.